The rows below give T cell receptor beta chains drawn from one sample of a study of blood T cell repertoires in COVID-19. This table comes from immunoSEQ multiplex PCR, and its TCRdb copy is limited to in-frame clones, with some not included. The sample lists roughly 200,000 clones, 88% seen once, with under 2% in the top ten. Input material: peripheral blood. Source of these receptors: a young man with active or convalescent COVID-19. Both conserved end residues are part of each CDR3. The D gene is left open where the match is weak. The size field is filled for only some rows; it gives once, few, many or a size class.

>TRBV4-1|TRBJ1-1|.|.
TGCGCCAGCAGCCAAGACGATAGGGGTGACACTGAAGCTTTCTTT
CASSQDDRGDTEAFF
>TRBV5-5|TRBJ2-2|.|TRBD1
TGTGCCAGCAGCTTGGAGACAGGGGCCGGGGAGCTGTTTTTT
CASSLETGAGELFF
>TRBV27|TRBJ2-7|.|.
TGTGCCAGCAGTCCTGGAGCAGGGGTTTCCTACGAGCAGTACTTC
CASSPGAGVSYEQYF
>TRBV28|TRBJ1-2|.|TRBD1
TGTGCCAGCAGACAGGGGGACTATGGCTACACCTTC
CASRQGDYGYTF
>TRBV19|TRBJ1-3|.|.
TGTGCCAGTAGTATAGATCGACTGAACACCATATATTTT
CASSIDRLNTIYF
>TRBV29-1|TRBJ2-7|few|TRBD1
TGCAGCGCCCGGACAGGGGTTGGCTACGAGCAGTACTTC
CSARTGVGYEQYF
>TRBV6-5|TRBJ1-1|.|.
TGTGCCAGCAGATCCGAGCAGAACACTGAAGCTTTCTTT
CASRSEQNTEAFF
>TRBV7-9|TRBJ2-7|.|.
TGTGCCAGCAGGTCTACAGCCTCCTACGAGCAGTACTTC
CASRSTASYEQYF
>TRBV7-9|TRBJ1-5|.|TRBD1
TGTGCCAGCAGCCCCGGACAGGGCGGTCAGCCCCAGCATTTT
CASSPGQGGQPQHF
>TRBV5-1|TRBJ2-7|few|TRBD2
TGCGCCAGCAGCTCGACGGGGGGGTCGTACGAGCAGTACTTC
CASSSTGGSYEQYF
>TRBV19|TRBJ1-2|once|.
TGTGCCAGTAGTATAGTACAGACCTATGGCTACACCTTC
CASSIVQTYGYTF
>TRBV2|TRBJ2-1|.|TRBD2
TGTGCCAGCGGGCGTCGGGTTGGCGGGGGGATTCGTTCCTACAATGAGCAGTTCTTC
CASGRRVGGGIRSYNEQFF
>TRBV4-2|TRBJ2-7|.|.
TGTGCCAGCAGCCAAGATCGAGCGGAGAGCTCCTACGAGCAGTACTTC
CASSQDRAESSYEQYF
>TRBV24-1|TRBJ2-7|.|.
TGTGCCACCAGCGCCCCGGGCTACGAGCAGTACTTC
CATSAPGYEQYF
>TRBV3-1/TRBV3-2|TRBJ2-7|.|.
TGTGCCAGCAGGGCGCAAGGGGCCTACGAGCAGTACTTC
CASRAQGAYEQYF
>TRBV19|TRBJ2-2|few|.
TGTGCCAGTAGTAGACTAGACAGAGCGAACACCGGGGAGCTGTTTTTT
CASSRLDRANTGELFF
>TRBV10-3|TRBJ2-3|.|.
TGTGCCATCAGGGACAGTTCTAGCACAGATACGCAGTATTTT
CAIRDSSSTDTQYF
>TRBV28|TRBJ2-1|.|TRBD2
TGTGCCAGCAGTTTTCCCGCGGTAGCGGGGGCCTCATGGGGTGGTGAGCAGTTCTTC
CASSFPAVAGASWGGEQFF
>TRBV6-5|TRBJ1-5|few|.
TGTGCCAGCAGCGCCCGGTTTGGAGAGCCCCAGCATTTT
CASSARFGEPQHF
>TRBV15|TRBJ1-5|.|.
TGTGCCACCAGCCCATCCACAGGGTTGGAGAACCAGCCCCAGCATTTT
CATSPSTGLENQPQHF
>TRBV7-8|TRBJ1-1|few|.
TGTGCCAGCAGCTTAGCGCGTAGCGTTGTCACTGAAGCTTTCTTT
CASSLARSVVTEAFF
>TRBV19|TRBJ2-2|.|TRBD2
TGTGCCAGTAGTACCCCTATTGGAGTAGCGGGAGGTCGTACCGGGGAGCTGTTTTTT
CASSTPIGVAGGRTGELFF
>TRBV3-1/TRBV3-2|TRBJ2-1|once|TRBD1
TGTGCCTCCGGCCCGGACAGGTACAATGAGCAGTTCTTC
CASGPDRYNEQFF
>TRBV10-3|TRBJ1-6|.|.
TGTGCCATCAGTGAGTCAGAGGCAGGGGAGAATTCACCCCTCCACTTT
CAISESEAGENSPLHF
>TRBV6-5|TRBJ1-2|.|TRBD1
TGTGCCAGCAGTTCGGGACAGGGGGCGGTTTACACCTTC
CASSSGQGAVYTF
>TRBV6-2/TRBV6-3|TRBJ2-3|.|TRBD2
TGTGCCAGCAGTTACCGGACTAGCGGGAGAACAGATACGCAGTATTTT
CASSYRTSGRTDTQYF
>TRBV10-3|TRBJ2-1|.|TRBD1
TGTGCCATCCGTCCGTCGGGACAGAATTACAATGAGCAGTTCTTC
CAIRPSGQNYNEQFF
>TRBV7-6|TRBJ1-1|.|.
TGTGCCAGCAGCTTAGAGGCCGCGGGCGCTAACACTGAAGCTTTCTTT
CASSLEAAGANTEAFF
>TRBV5-6|TRBJ2-5|.|TRBD1
TGTGCCAGCAGCTTGGCCCCGAATTTCCGCAGGGGGTATTTAGAGACCCAGTACTTC
CASSLAPNFRRGYLETQYF
>TRBV9|TRBJ2-3|once|.
TGTGCCAGCAGCGCCCGAGGAGACGGCACAGATACGCAGTATTTT
CASSARGDGTDTQYF